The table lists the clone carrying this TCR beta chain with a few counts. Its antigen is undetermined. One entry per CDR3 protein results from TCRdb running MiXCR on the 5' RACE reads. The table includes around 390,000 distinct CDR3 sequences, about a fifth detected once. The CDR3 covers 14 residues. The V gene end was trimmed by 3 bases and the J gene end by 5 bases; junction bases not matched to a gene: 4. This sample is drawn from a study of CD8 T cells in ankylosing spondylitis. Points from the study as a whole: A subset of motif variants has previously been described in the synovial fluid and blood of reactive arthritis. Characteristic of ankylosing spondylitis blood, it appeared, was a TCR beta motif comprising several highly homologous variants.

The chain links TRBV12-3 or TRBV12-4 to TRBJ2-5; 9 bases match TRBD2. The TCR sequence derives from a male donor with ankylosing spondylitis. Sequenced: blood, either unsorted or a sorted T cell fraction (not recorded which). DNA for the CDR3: TGTGCCAGCAGTTTTGGGACTAGCTCCGAGACCCAGTACTTC. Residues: CASSFGTSSETQYF.